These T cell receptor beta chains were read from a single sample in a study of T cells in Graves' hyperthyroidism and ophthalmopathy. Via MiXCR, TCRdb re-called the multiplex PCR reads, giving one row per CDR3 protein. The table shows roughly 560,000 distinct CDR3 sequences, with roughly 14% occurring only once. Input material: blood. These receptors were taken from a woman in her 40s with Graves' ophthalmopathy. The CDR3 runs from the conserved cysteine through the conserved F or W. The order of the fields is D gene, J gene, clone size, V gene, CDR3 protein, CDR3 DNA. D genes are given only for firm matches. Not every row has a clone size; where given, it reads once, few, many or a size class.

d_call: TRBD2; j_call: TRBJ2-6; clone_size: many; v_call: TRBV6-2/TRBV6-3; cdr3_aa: CASSYSRIAGVSGANVLTF; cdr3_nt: TGTGCCAGCAGTTACTCCAGGATAGCGGGAGTGAGCGGGGCCAACGTCCTGACTTTC
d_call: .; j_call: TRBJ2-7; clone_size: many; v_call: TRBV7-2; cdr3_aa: CASSHYRATASEQYF; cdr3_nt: TGTGCCAGCAGCCACTACAGGGCCACCGCGTCCGAGCAGTACTTC
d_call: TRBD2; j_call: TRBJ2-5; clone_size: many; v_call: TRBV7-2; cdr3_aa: CASRPSSGRETQYF; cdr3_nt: TGTGCCAGCAGGCCTTCTAGCGGGAGGGAGACCCAGTACTTC
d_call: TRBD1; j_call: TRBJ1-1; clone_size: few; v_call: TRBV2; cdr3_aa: CASRGGSGMTGVERTEAFF; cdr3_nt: TGTGCCAGCAGGGGGGGGAGTGGCATGACAGGGGTCGAGAGGACTGAAGCTTTCTTT
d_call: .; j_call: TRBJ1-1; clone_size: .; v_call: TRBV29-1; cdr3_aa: CSGIAGKATEAFF; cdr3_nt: TGCAGCGGCATTGCAGGGAAGGCCACTGAAGCTTTCTTT
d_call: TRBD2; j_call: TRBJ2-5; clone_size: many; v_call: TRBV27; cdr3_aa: CASSLLAGGGPPETQYF; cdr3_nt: TGTGCCAGCAGCCTACTCGCGGGAGGAGGTCCCCCAGAGACCCAGTACTTC
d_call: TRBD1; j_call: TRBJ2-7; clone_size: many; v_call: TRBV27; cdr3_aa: CASSGGTGEAAFYEQYF; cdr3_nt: TGTGCCAGCAGTGGCGGGACAGGGGAGGCCGCTTTCTACGAGCAGTACTTC
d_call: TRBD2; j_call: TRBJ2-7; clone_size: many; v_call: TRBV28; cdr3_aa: CASSLWAGGSPGEQYF; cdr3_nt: TGTGCCAGCAGTTTATGGGCGGGAGGCTCACCCGGCGAGCAGTACTTC
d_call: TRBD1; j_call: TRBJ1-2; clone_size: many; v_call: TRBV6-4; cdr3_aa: CASSRDSTNYGYTF; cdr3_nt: TGTGCCAGCAGCCGGGACAGCACTAACTATGGCTACACCTTC
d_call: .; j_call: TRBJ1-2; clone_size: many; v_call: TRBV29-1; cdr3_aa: CSVGNRGGYTF; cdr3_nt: TGCAGCGTCGGAAACAGAGGAGGCTACACCTTC
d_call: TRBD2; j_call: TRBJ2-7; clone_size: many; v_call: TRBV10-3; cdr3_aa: CAISGTSGTLSYEQYF; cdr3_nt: TGTGCCATCAGTGGTACTAGCGGGACCCTCTCCTACGAGCAGTACTTC
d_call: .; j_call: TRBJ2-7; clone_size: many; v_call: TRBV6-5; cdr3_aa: CASSYSLDGPSSYEQYF; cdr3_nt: TGTGCCAGCAGTTATAGCCTCGACGGACCGAGCTCCTACGAGCAGTACTTC
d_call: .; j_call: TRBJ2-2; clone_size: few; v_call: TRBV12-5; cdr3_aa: CASGLTNTGELFF; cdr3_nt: TGTGCTAGTGGTTTGACGAACACCGGGGAGCTGTTTTTT
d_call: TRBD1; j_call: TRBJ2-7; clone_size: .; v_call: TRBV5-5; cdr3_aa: CASSSTISGTGVF; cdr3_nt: TGTGCCAGCAGCTCAACCATATCCGGGACAGGGGTTTTC
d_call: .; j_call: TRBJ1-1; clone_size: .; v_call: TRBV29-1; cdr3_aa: CSVEGTGLTEAFF; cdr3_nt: TGCAGCGTTGAAGGTACAGGCCTCACTGAAGCTTTCTTT
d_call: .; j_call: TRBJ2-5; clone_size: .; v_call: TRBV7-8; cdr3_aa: CASSFFRDTPETQYF; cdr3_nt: TGTGCCAGCAGCTTCTTCCGGGACACTCCAGAGACCCAGTACTTC
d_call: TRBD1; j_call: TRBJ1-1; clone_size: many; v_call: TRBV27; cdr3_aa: CASGWTGVDEAFF; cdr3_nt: TGTGCCAGCGGCTGGACAGGGGTGGATGAAGCTTTCTTT
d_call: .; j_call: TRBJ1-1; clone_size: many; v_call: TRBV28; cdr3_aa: CASSPWGARNTEAFF; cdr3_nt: TGTGCCAGCAGTCCTTGGGGGGCCCGGAACACTGAAGCTTTCTTT
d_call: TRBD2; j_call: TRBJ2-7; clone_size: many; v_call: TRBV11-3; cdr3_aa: CASSPRAGGSYEQYF; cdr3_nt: TGTGCCAGCAGCCCTAGAGCGGGAGGATCCTACGAGCAGTACTTC
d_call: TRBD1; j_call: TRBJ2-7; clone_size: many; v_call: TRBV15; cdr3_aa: CATSRETGLHYEQYF; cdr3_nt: TGTGCCACCAGCAGAGAGACAGGGTTACACTACGAGCAGTACTTC
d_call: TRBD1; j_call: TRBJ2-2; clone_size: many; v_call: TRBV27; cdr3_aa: CASKPGQSTGELFF; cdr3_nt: TGTGCCAGCAAACCGGGACAGAGCACCGGGGAGCTGTTTTTT
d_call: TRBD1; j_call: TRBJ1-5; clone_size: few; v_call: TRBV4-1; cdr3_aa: CASSQDRGQGVHQPQHF; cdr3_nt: TGCGCCAGCAGCCAAGATAGAGGACAGGGGGTCCATCAGCCCCAGCATTTT
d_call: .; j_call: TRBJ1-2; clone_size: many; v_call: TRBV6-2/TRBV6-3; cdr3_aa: CASSDRREDGYTF; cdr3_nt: TGTGCCAGCTCGGACCGGCGGGAGGATGGCTACACCTTC
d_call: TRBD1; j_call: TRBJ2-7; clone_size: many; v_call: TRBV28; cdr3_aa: CASSLGQGANEQYF; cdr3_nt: TGTGCCAGCAGTCTTGGACAGGGGGCGAACGAGCAGTACTTC
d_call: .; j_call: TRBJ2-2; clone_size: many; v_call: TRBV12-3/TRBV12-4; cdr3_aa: CASSFLISSSGELFF; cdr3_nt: TGTGCCAGCAGTTTCCTTATTTCGTCGTCCGGGGAGCTGTTTTTT
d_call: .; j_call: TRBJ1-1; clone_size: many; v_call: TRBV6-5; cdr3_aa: CASSYEAYTEAFF; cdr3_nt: TGTGCCAGCAGTTACGAGGCCTACACTGAAGCTTTCTTT
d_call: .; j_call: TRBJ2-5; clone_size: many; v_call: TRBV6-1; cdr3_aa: CASSERGAETQYF; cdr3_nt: TGTGCCAGCAGTGAAAGGGGCGCGGAGACCCAGTACTTC
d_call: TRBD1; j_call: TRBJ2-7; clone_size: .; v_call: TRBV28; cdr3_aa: CASSPTPGQGIYEQYF; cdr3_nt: TGTGCCAGCAGCCCTACGCCGGGACAGGGTATATACGAGCAGTACTTC
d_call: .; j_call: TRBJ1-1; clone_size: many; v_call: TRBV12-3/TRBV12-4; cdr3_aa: CASSFKSGGYTEAFF; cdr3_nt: TGTGCCAGCAGTTTTAAATCCGGCGGCTACACTGAAGCTTTCTTT
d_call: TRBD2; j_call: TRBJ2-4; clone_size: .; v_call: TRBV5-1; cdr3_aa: CASSALAGDIQYF; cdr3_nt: TGCGCCAGCAGCGCCCTGGCGGGGGACATTCAGTACTTC
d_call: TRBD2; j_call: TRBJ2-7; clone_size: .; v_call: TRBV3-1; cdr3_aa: CASSQGLAGPAYEQYF; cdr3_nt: TGTGCCAGCAGCCAGGGACTAGCGGGACCTGCCTACGAGCAGTACTTC
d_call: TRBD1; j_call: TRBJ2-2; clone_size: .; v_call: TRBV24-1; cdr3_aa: CATSAPGTGFTGELFF; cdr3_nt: TGTGCCACCAGCGCCCCCGGGACAGGCTTCACCGGGGAGCTGTTTTTT
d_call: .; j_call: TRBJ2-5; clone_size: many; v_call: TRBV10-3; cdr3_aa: CAISESGSQETQYF; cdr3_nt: TGTGCCATCAGTGAGTCGGGGTCTCAAGAGACCCAGTACTTC
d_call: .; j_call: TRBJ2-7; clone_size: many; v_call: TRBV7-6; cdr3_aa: CASSRERAGGEQYF; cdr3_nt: TGTGCCAGCAGCAGAGAGCGGGCAGGGGGCGAGCAGTACTTC
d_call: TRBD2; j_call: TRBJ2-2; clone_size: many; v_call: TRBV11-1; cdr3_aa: CASSLSLAGNTGELFF; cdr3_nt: TGTGCCAGCAGCTTATCACTAGCGGGAAACACCGGGGAGCTGTTTTTT
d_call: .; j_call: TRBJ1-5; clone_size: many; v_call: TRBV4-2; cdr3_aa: CASSHGRVRDGNQPQHF; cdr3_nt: TGTGCCAGCAGCCATGGGAGGGTGAGGGATGGCAATCAGCCCCAGCATTTT
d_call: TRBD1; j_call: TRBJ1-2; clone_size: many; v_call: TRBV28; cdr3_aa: CASRPTGVTTYGYTF; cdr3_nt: TGTGCCAGCAGGCCGACAGGGGTAACTACCTATGGCTACACCTTC
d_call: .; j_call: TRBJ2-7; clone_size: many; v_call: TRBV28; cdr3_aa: CASRASGFFSSYEQYF; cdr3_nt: TGTGCCAGCAGGGCGAGCGGGTTTTTCAGCTCCTACGAGCAGTACTTC
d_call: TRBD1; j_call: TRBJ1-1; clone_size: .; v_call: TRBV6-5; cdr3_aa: CASSSGQAPEAFF; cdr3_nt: TGTGCCAGCAGTTCGGGACAGGCCCCTGAAGCTTTCTTT
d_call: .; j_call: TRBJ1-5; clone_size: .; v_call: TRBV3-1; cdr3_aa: CASSSRILSGHNQPQHF; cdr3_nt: TGTGCCAGCAGCTCGCGGATTTTGTCAGGCCACAATCAGCCCCAGCATTTT
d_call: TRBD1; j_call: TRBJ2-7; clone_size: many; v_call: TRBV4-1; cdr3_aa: CASSQTATGPSYEQYF; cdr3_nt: TGCGCCAGCAGCCAGACCGCGACAGGGCCCTCCTACGAGCAGTACTTC
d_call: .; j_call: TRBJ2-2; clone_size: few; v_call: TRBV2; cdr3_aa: CASSESGRTGELFF; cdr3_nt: TGTGCCAGCAGTGAGTCGGGAAGGACCGGGGAGCTGTTTTTT
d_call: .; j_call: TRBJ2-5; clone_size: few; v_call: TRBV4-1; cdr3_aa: CASSQDPRSRETQYF; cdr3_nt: TGCGCCAGCAGCCAAGATCCGAGGTCGCGAGAGACCCAGTACTTC
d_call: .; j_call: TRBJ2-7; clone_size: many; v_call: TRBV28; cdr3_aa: CASSNTGSAYEQYF; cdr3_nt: TGTGCCAGCAGTAATACAGGGTCTGCCTACGAGCAGTACTTC
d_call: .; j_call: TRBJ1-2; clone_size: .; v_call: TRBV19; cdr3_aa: CASSISETGGYTF; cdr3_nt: TGTGCCAGTAGTATAAGTGAGACGGGTGGCTACACCTTC
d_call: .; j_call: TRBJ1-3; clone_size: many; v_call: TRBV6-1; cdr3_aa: CASSVWSSGNTIYF; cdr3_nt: TGTGCCAGCAGTGTCTGGAGCTCTGGAAACACCATATATTTT
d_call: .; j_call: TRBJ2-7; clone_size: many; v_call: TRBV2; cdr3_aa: CASSDTGGTYEQYF; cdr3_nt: TGTGCCAGCAGTGACACCGGGGGAACCTACGAGCAGTACTTC
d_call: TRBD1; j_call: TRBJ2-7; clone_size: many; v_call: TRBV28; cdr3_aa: CASSSGTGYSEQYF; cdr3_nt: TGTGCCAGCAGTTCCGGGACAGGTTACTCCGAGCAGTACTTC
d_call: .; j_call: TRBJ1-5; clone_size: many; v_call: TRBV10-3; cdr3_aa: CAISESMDYSNQPQHF; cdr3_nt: TGTGCCATCAGTGAATCTATGGATTATAGCAATCAGCCCCAGCATTTT
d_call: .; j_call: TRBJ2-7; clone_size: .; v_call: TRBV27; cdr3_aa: CASSFRAGENYEQYF; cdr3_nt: TGTGCCAGCAGTTTCCGGGCAGGGGAGAACTACGAGCAGTACTTC
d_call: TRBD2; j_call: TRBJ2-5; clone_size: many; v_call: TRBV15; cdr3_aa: CATSRDPGLLETQYF; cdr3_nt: TGTGCCACCAGCAGAGATCCGGGACTACTAGAGACCCAGTACTTC
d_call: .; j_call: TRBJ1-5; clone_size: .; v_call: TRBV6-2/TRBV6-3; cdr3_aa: CASSYETGYQPQHF; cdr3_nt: TGTGCCAGCAGTTACGAGACAGGATATCAGCCCCAGCATTTT
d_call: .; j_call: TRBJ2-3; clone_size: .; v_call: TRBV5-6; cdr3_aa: CASSPGSLTDTQYF; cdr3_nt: TGTGCCAGCAGCCCGGGGTCATTGACAGATACGCAGTATTTT
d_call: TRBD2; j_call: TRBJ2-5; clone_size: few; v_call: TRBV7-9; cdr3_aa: CASSSKTSGGGTQYF; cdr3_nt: TGTGCCAGCAGCTCCAAGACTAGCGGGGGAGGGACCCAGTACTTC
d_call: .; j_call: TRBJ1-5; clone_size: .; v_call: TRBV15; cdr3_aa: CATSSPLGGVANQPQHF; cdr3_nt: TGTGCCACCAGCTCCCCTCTCGGGGGGGTCGCCAATCAGCCCCAGCATTTT
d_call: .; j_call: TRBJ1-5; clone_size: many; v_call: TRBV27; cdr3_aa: CASSAFGQPQHF; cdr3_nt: TGTGCCAGCAGTGCCTTCGGTCAGCCCCAGCATTTT
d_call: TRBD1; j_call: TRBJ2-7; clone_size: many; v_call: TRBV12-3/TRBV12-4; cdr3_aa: CASRTGTGSYEQYF; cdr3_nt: TGTGCCAGCAGAACCGGGACAGGGTCCTACGAGCAGTACTTC
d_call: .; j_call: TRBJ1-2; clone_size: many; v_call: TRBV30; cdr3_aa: CAWSETEYYGYTF; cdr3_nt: TGTGCCTGGAGTGAGACAGAGTACTATGGCTACACCTTC
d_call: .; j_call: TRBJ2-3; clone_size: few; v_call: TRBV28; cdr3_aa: CASMAPPLDTQYF; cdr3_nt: TGTGCCAGCATGGCGCCACCCTTAGATACGCAGTATTTT
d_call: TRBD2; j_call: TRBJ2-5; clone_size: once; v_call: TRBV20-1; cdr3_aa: CSAVQPGLVPETQYF; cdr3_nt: TGCAGTGCTGTACAACCGGGACTAGTCCCGGAGACCCAGTACTTC